The entry that follows covers one T cell receptor (beta chain) sequence. V was pared by 4 bases and J by 11 bases, with 15 bases between. The CDR3 is 14 residues long. CDR1 and CDR2 from the germline V gene are LGHDT and YNNKEL (reference sequence). The source of the sample is a study of blood T cells in healthy people across ages. The authors ran a second PCR of 7 to 11 cycles using a sample-barcoded 5' primer and a J-beta primer mix. TCRdb reanalysed the 5' RACE reads using MiXCR and keeps one entry per CDR3 protein. The sample has hundreds of thousands of distinct CDR3 sequences; roughly three fifths are singletons.

V gene TRBV3-1 combines with J gene TRBJ1-6, with D maybe TRBD1 (6 bases). Sequenced: blood. The clonotype was recovered from a middle-aged man in good health. The CDR3 sequence: CASSPDRPFAPLHF. The CDR3 nucleotides are TGTGCCAGCAGCCCGGACAGACCTTTCGCACCCCTCCACTTT.